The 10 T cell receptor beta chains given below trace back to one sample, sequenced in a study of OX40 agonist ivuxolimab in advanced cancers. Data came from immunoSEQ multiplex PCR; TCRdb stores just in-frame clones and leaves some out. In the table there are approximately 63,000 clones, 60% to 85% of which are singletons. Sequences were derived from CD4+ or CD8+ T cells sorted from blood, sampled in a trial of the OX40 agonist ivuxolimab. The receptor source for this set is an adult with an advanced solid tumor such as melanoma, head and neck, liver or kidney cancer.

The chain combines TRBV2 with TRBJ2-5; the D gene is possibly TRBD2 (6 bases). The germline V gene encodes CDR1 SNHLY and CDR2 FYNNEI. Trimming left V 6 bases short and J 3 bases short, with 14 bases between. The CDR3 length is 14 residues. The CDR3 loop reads CASSQTRGEETQYF. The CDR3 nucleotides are TGTGCCAGCAGCCAGACTCGCGGGGAAGAGACCCAGTACTTC.

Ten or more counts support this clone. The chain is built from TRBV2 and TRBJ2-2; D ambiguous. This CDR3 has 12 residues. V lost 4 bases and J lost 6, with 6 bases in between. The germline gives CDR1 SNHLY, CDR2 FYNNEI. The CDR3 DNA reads TGTGCCAGCAGTGTTAGGGCCGGGGAGCTGTTTTTT. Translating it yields CASSVRAGELFF.

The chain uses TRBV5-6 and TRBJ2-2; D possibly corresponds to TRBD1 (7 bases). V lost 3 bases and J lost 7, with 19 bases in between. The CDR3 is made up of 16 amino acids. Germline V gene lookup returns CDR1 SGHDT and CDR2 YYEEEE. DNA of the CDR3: TGTGCCAGCAGCTCCCGTCGGCAGGGGGGCCTCGGGGAGCTGTTTTTT. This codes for CASSSRRQGGLGELFF. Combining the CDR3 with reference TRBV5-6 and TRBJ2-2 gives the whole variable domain DAGVTQSPTHLIKTRGQQVTLRCSPKSGHDTVSWYQQALGQGPQFIFQYYEEEERQRGNFPDRFSGHQFPNYSSELNVNALLLGDSALYLCASSSRRQGGLGELFFGEGSRLTVL.

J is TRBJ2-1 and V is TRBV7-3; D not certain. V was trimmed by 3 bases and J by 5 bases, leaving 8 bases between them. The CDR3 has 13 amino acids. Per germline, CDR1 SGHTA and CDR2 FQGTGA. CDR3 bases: TGTGCCAGCAGCTTTGGAGTGGACAATGAGCAGTTCTTC. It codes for CASSFGVDNEQFF.

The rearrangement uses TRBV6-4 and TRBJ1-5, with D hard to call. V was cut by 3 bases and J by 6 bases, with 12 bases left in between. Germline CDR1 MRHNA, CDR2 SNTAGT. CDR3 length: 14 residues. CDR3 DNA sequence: TGTGCCAGCAGTGAGGCCGGCCTGGGTCAGCCCCAGCATTTT. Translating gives CASSEAGLGQPQHF.

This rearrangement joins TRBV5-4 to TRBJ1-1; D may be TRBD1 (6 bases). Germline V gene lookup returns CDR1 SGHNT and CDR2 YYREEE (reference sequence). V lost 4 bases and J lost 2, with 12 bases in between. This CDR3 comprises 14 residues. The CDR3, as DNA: TGTGCCAGCAGCCCGGACAGTCTTAACACTGAAGCTTTCTTT. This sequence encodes CASSPDSLNTEAFF.

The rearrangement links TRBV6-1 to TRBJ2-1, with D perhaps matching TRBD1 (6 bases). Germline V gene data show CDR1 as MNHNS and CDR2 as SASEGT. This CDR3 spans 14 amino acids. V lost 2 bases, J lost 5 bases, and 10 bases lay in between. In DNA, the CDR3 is TGTGCCAGCAGTGAATTAAGGGGGAACAATGAGCAGTTCTTC. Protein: CASSELRGNNEQFF.

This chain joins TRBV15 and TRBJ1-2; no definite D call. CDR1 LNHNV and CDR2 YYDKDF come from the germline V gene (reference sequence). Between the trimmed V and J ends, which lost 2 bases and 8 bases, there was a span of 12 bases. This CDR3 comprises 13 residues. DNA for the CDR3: TGTGCCACCAGCAGATTTACCGCTGGGGGCTACACCTTC. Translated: CATSRFTAGGYTF.

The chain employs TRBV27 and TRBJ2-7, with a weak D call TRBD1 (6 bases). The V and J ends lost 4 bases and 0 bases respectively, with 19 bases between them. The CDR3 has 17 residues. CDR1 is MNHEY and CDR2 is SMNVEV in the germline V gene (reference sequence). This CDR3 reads CASSSELRGTSSYEQYF. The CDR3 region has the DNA TGTGCCAGCAGTTCGGAGCTCAGGGGAACGTCCTCCTACGAGCAGTACTTC.

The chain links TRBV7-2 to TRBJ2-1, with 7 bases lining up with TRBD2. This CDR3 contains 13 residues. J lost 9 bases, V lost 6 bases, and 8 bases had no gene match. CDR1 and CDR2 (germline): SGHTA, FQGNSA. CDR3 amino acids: CASRGGVRSEQFF. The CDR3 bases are TGTGCCAGCAGGGGGGGGGTCCGAAGTGAGCAGTTCTTC.